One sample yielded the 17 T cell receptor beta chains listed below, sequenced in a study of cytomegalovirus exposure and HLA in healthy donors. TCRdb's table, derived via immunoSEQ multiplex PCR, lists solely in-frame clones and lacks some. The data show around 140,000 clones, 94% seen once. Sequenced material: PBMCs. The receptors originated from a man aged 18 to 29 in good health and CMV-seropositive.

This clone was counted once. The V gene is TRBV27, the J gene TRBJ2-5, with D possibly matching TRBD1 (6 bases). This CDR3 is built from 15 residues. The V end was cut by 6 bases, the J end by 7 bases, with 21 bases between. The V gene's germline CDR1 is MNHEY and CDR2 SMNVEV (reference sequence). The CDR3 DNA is TGTGCCAGCAGCTTAAGTAGCCAGGGGATTTGGACCCAGTACTTC. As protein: CASSLSSQGIWTQYF.

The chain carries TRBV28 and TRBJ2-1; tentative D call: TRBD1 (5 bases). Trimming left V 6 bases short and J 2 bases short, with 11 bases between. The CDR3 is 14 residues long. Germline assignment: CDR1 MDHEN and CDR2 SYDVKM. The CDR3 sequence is CASSSRATYNEQFF. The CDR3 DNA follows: TGTGCCAGCAGCTCCAGGGCCACCTACAATGAGCAGTTCTTC.

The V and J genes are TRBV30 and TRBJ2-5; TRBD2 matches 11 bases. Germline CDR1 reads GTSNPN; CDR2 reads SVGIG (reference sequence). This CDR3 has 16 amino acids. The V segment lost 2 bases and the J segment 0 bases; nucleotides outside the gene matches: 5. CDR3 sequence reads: CAWSRLAGFNQETQYF. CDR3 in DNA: TGTGCCTGGAGTAGACTAGCGGGATTCAACCAAGAGACCCAGTACTTC.

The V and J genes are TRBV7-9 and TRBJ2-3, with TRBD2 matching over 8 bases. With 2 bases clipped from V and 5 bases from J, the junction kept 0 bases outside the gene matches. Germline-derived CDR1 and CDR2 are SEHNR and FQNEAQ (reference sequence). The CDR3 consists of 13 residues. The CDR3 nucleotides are TGTGCCAGCAGCTTACTAGCGGGAGATACGCAGTATTTT. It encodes CASSLLAGDTQYF.

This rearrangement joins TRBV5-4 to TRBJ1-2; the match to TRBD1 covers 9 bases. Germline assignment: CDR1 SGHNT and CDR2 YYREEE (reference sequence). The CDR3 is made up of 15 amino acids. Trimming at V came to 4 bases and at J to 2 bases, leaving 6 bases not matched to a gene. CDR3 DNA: TGTGCCAGCAGCGTACCGGGACAGGGAAACTATGGCTACACCTTC. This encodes CASSVPGQGNYGYTF.

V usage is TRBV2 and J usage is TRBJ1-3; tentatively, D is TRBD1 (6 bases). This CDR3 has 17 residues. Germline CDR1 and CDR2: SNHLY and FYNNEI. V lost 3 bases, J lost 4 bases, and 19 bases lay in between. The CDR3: CASSEGARPSSGNTIYF. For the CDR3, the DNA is TGTGCCAGCAGTGAGGGGGCCAGGCCCTCGTCAGGAAACACCATATATTTT.

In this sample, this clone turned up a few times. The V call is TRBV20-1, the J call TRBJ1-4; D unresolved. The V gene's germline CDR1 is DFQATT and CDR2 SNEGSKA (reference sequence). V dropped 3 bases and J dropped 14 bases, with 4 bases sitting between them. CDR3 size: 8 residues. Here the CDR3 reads CSARRLFF. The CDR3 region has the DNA TGCAGTGCTAGGAGGCTGTTTTTT.

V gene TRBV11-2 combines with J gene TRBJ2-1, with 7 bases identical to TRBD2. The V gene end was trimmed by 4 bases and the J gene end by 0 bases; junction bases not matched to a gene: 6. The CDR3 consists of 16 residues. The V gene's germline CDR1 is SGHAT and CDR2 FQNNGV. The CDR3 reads CASSSGPSGSYNEQFF. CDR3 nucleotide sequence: TGTGCCAGCAGCTCAGGCCCTAGCGGCTCCTACAATGAGCAGTTCTTC.

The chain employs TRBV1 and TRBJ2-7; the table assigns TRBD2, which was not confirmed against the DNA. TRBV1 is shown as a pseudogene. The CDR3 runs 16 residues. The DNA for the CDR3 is TGCACCAGCAGCCAAGCGACTAGCGGAACATTCTACGAGCAGTACTTC. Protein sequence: CTSSQATSGTFYEQYF.

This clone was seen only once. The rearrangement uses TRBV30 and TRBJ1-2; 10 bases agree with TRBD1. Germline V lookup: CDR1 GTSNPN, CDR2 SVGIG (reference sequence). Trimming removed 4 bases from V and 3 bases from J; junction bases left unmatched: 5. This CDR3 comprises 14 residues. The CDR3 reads CAWNRDRGYYGYTF. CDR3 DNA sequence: TGTGCCTGGAACCGGGACAGGGGATACTATGGCTACACCTTC.

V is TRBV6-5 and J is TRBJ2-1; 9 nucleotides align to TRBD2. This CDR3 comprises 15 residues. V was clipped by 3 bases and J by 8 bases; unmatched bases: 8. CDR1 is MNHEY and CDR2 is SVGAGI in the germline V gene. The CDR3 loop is CASSYSGSGRDEQFF. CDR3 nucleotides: TGTGCCAGCAGTTATAGCGGGAGTGGTAGGGATGAGCAGTTCTTC.

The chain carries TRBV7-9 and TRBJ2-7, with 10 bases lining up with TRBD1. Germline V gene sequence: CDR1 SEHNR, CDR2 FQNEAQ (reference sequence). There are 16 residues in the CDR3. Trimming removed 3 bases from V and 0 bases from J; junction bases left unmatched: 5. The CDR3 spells CASSFAGTGVSYEQYF. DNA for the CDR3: TGTGCCAGCAGCTTCGCCGGGACAGGGGTCTCCTACGAGCAGTACTTC.

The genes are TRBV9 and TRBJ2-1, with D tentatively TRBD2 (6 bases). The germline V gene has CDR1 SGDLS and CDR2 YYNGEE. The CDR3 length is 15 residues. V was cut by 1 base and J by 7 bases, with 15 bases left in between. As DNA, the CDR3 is TGTGCCAGCAGCGTACTCTCGGGAGTGGTAAATGAGCAGTTCTTC. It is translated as CASSVLSGVVNEQFF.

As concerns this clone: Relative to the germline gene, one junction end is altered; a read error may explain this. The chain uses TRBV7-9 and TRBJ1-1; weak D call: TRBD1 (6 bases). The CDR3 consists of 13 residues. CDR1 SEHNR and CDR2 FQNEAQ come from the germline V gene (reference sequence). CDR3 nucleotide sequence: TGTGCCAGCAGCTTCCGGACAGAACCGAGGCGGGTCTTT. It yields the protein CASSFRTEPRRVF.

CDR3 coding DNA: TGTGCCAGCAGGGGACAGGCTACCACCGGGGAGCTGTTTTTT. Translating gives CASRGQATTGELFF. The V call is TRBV2, the J call TRBJ2-2, with 8 bases matching TRBD1. The ends lost 6 bases at V and 4 bases at J; junction bases unmatched: 4. This CDR3 contains 14 residues. In germline, CDR1 is SNHLY, CDR2 FYNNEI.

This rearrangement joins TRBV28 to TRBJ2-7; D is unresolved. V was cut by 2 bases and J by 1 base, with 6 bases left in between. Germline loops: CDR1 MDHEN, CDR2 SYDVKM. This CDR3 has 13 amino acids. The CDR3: CASSLIQSYEQYF. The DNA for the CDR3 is TGTGCCAGCAGTTTAATTCAGTCCTACGAGCAGTACTTC.

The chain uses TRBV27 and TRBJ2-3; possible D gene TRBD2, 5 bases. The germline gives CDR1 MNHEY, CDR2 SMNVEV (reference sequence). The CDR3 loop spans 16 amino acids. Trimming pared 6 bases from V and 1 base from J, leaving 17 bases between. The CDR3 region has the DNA TGTGCCAGCAGCACCCTCCTAGCTGCTGGCACAGATACGCAGTATTTT. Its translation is CASSTLLAAGTDTQYF.